This T cell receptor (beta chain) was captured by sequencing in a study of CD8+ T cells in alopecia areata. RNA extraction was followed by reverse transcription into cDNA, which acted as the sequencing template. Here immunoSEQ multiplex PCR was the method, and the copy in TCRdb shows in-frame clones only, minus some. The data contain around 130,000 clones, roughly 61% of them singletons. The CDR3 sequence is 14 residues long. Trimming removed 5 bases at V and 4 bases at J, with 14 bases between. The V gene's germline CDR1 is SNHLY and CDR2 FYNNEI. Here the sequenced sample was CD4+ T cells sorted from blood, taken at week 0. The receptor was derived from a human donor with alopecia areata. The chain links TRBV2 to TRBJ2-5; possibly TRBD1 or TRBD2 for D (7 bases each). CDR3 protein: CASSPDREGETQYF. The CDR3 bases are TGTGCCAGCAGTCCCGACAGGGAGGGAGAGACCCAGTACTTC.